These T cell receptor beta chains were read from a single sample in a study of cytomegalovirus exposure and HLA in healthy donors. Sequencing used immunoSEQ multiplex PCR; TCRdb keeps in-frame clones, though not all of them. The sample has some 270,000 clones; about 80% are singletons. The sample comprised PBMCs. The receptors stem from a girl under 10 years old in good health and CMV-seronegative. Both conserved end residues are part of each CDR3. A D gene is named only where the DNA matches it firmly. The size entry is marked missing in some rows and otherwise reads once, few, many or a size class.

size: .; length: 17; D: TRBD1; J: TRBJ1-5; V: TRBV19; DNA: TGTGCCAGTAGCACCATCGGGACAGGGGGCCCTAATCAGCCCCAGCATTTT; CDR3: CASSTIGTGGPNQPQHF
size: .; length: 14; D: .; J: TRBJ1-1; V: TRBV11-2; DNA: TGTGCCAGCAGCTACCAGGGAAGGGGGACTGAAGCTTTCTTT; CDR3: CASSYQGRGTEAFF
size: .; length: 14; D: .; J: TRBJ1-6; V: TRBV6-5; DNA: TGTGCCAGCAGGAGTAGCTCCTATAATTCACCCCTCCACTTT; CDR3: CASRSSSYNSPLHF
size: .; length: 15; D: TRBD1; J: TRBJ1-4; V: TRBV2; DNA: TGTGCCAGCAGCCCGAGACAGGGTCCAAATGAAAAACTGTTTTTT; CDR3: CASSPRQGPNEKLFF
size: .; length: 14; D: .; J: TRBJ1-1; V: TRBV7-8; DNA: TGTGCCAGCAGCTTAAGTCGTATCGGCACTGAAGCTTTCTTT; CDR3: CASSLSRIGTEAFF
size: once; length: 12; D: .; J: TRBJ2-5; V: TRBV28; DNA: TGTGCCAGCAGGGGGTACAGGGAGACCCAGTACTTC; CDR3: CASRGYRETQYF
size: .; length: 14; D: TRBD2; J: TRBJ2-2; V: TRBV6-5; DNA: TGTGCCAGCAGTCGGGACTACTTCACCGGGGAGCTGTTTTTT; CDR3: CASSRDYFTGELFF
size: .; length: 12; D: .; J: TRBJ1-2; V: TRBV19; DNA: TGTGCCAGTGGGTTTCTTGCGGAAGGCTACACCTTC; CDR3: CASGFLAEGYTF
size: .; length: 16; D: TRBD2; J: TRBJ2-1; V: TRBV9; DNA: TGTGCCAGCAGCGTATCGGGGGGGGCTTCCTACAATGAGCAGTTCTTC; CDR3: CASSVSGGASYNEQFF
size: few; length: 16; D: TRBD2; J: TRBJ2-7; V: TRBV4-1; DNA: TGCGCCAGCAGCCAAGAACTAGCGGGGGGGAGCTACGAGCAGTACTTC; CDR3: CASSQELAGGSYEQYF
size: once; length: 14; D: .; J: TRBJ1-5; V: TRBV5-1; DNA: TGCGCCAGCAGCCCGGGAACAGGGTGGCAGCCCCAGCATTTT; CDR3: CASSPGTGWQPQHF
size: .; length: 17; D: TRBD1; J: TRBJ1-1; V: TRBV18; DNA: TGTGCCAGCTCACAGATCTGTGCGGGACAGGGGGTCGTTGAAGCTTTCTTT; CDR3: CASSQICAGQGVVEAFF
size: .; length: 17; D: .; J: TRBJ2-1; V: TRBV14; DNA: TGTGCCAGCAGCCAAGATTCTTACGCGACTACAGACAATGAGCAGTTCTTC; CDR3: CASSQDSYATTDNEQFF
size: few; length: 15; D: .; J: TRBJ2-7; V: TRBV15; DNA: TGTGCCACCAGCAGAGATCGACAGGTTTCCTACGAGCAGTACTTC; CDR3: CATSRDRQVSYEQYF
size: .; length: 15; D: .; J: TRBJ1-1; V: TRBV28; DNA: TGTGCCAGCAGCTCGGTAGGGGCTGGGAACACTGAAGCTTTCTTT; CDR3: CASSSVGAGNTEAFF
size: .; length: 15; D: TRBD1; J: TRBJ2-2; V: TRBV7-9; DNA: TGTTCCAGCAGCCCAGGACAGGAGAATACCGGGGAGCTGTTTTTT; CDR3: CSSSPGQENTGELFF
size: .; length: 16; D: TRBD2; J: TRBJ2-1; V: TRBV27; DNA: TGTGCCAGCAGTTCCACTAGCGGGGGCTTTTACAATGAGCAGTTCTTC; CDR3: CASSSTSGGFYNEQFF
size: .; length: 18; D: TRBD2; J: TRBJ2-3; V: TRBV7-3; DNA: TGTGCCAGCAGCTCAGGACTAGCGGGGGCCCTCACCACAGATACGCAGTATTTT; CDR3: CASSSGLAGALTTDTQYF
size: .; length: 20; D: .; J: TRBJ2-3; V: TRBV10-3; DNA: TGTGCCATCAATTCCCAGGGCGCAGCTGGGGCAATGGTCCGACAAGATACGCAGTATTTT; CDR3: CAINSQGAAGAMVRQDTQYF
size: .; length: 15; D: .; J: TRBJ2-7; V: TRBV6-1; DNA: TGTGCCAGCAGCCGTAGCGGAGCCCCTCCCTACGAGCAGTACTTC; CDR3: CASSRSGAPPYEQYF
size: .; length: 13; D: TRBD1; J: TRBJ2-1; V: TRBV10-3; DNA: TGTGCCACTGGGACAGGGGGGGTACATGAGCAGTTCTTC; CDR3: CATGTGGVHEQFF
size: few; length: 15; D: TRBD1; J: TRBJ1-2; V: TRBV6-1; DNA: TGTGCCAGCAGTGAAGCGGGGACAGGGGGCTATGGCTACACCTTC; CDR3: CASSEAGTGGYGYTF
size: .; length: 14; D: .; J: TRBJ2-7; V: TRBV2; DNA: TGTGCCCGAATGTGGCCATTATACTCCTACGAGCAGTACTTC; CDR3: CARMWPLYSYEQYF
size: few; length: 16; D: TRBD2; J: TRBJ2-5; V: TRBV7-9; DNA: TGTTCCAGCAGCTTACTAAGCGGGGGGATAGAAGAGACCCAGTACTTC; CDR3: CSSSLLSGGIEETQYF
size: .; length: 14; D: .; J: TRBJ1-2; V: TRBV27; DNA: TGTGCCGGCTTCGGGGGACGCGATACTTATGGCTACACCTTC; CDR3: CAGFGGRDTYGYTF
size: .; length: 13; D: .; J: TRBJ2-1; V: TRBV7-9; DNA: TGTGCCAGCAGCTTAGAGGAGGGGTATGAGCAGTTCTTC; CDR3: CASSLEEGYEQFF
size: .; length: 15; D: TRBD1; J: TRBJ2-7; V: TRBV27; DNA: TGTGCCAGCAGTCTAAGGACAGGGCCCGCGCCCGAGCAGTACTTC; CDR3: CASSLRTGPAPEQYF
size: .; length: 14; D: .; J: TRBJ2-2; V: TRBV6-5; DNA: TGTGCCAGCATCCAAAATACACGGGGCGGGGAGCTGTTTTTT; CDR3: CASIQNTRGGELFF
size: .; length: 13; D: .; J: TRBJ2-5; V: TRBV28; DNA: TGTGCCAGCAGTTCGTTATTCCAAGAGACCCAGTACTTC; CDR3: CASSSLFQETQYF
size: .; length: 15; D: .; J: TRBJ1-1; V: TRBV7-9; DNA: TGTGCCAGCAGCCCCCCGTGGCAGGGAGGGACTGAAGCTTTCTTT; CDR3: CASSPPWQGGTEAFF
size: .; length: 15; D: .; J: TRBJ2-3; V: TRBV5-4; DNA: TGTGCCAGCAGCTTGGGTATCCAGTTTACAGATACGCAGTATTTT; CDR3: CASSLGIQFTDTQYF
size: .; length: 15; D: TRBD2; J: TRBJ2-1; V: TRBV6-1; DNA: TGTGCCAGCAGTGTAGGGACTAGCGGGGCCGATGAGCAGTTCTTC; CDR3: CASSVGTSGADEQFF
size: .; length: 14; D: .; J: TRBJ1-1; V: TRBV5-4; DNA: TGTGCCAGCAGCTTAAGACAGAAGAACACTGAAGCTTTCTTT; CDR3: CASSLRQKNTEAFF
size: once; length: 13; D: .; J: TRBJ1-6; V: TRBV5-1; DNA: TGCGCCAGCAGTCAGGGTCTGGATTCACCCCTCCACTTT; CDR3: CASSQGLDSPLHF
size: .; length: 14; D: .; J: TRBJ2-3; V: TRBV5-4; DNA: TGTGCCAGCAATTCAGGGCAAGCCACAGATACGCAGTATTTT; CDR3: CASNSGQATDTQYF
size: .; length: 14; D: TRBD1; J: TRBJ2-7; V: TRBV18; DNA: TGTGCCAGCTCACAAAGACAGGGCCCCTACGAGCAGTACTTC; CDR3: CASSQRQGPYEQYF
size: few; length: 17; D: .; J: TRBJ2-2; V: TRBV5-5; DNA: TGTGCCAGCAGCTTGGGTCCAGGGATCGTGGGCACCGGGGAGCTGTTTTTT; CDR3: CASSLGPGIVGTGELFF
size: once; length: 17; D: TRBD1; J: TRBJ1-1; V: TRBV11-2; DNA: TGTGCCAGCAGCCGTTTAGAGTGGACAGGGCCGAACACTGAAGCTTTCTTT; CDR3: CASSRLEWTGPNTEAFF
size: .; length: 16; D: .; J: TRBJ1-5; V: TRBV19; DNA: TGTGCCAGTGGACGAACCATCAGGGGTAGCAATCAGCCCCAGCATTTT; CDR3: CASGRTIRGSNQPQHF
size: .; length: 13; D: TRBD1; J: TRBJ2-7; V: TRBV27; DNA: TGTGCCAGCAGTCTCGGGACAGACTACGAGCAGTACTTC; CDR3: CASSLGTDYEQYF
size: .; length: 18; D: TRBD2; J: TRBJ2-5; V: TRBV4-1; DNA: TGCGCCAGCAGCCAAGAGTTTGGGGGGGAGCCGTACCAAGAGACCCAGTACTTC; CDR3: CASSQEFGGEPYQETQYF
size: .; length: 14; D: .; J: TRBJ1-3; V: TRBV2; DNA: TGTGCCAGCAAGACAGGCTACTCTGGAAACACCATATATTTT; CDR3: CASKTGYSGNTIYF
size: .; length: 16; D: .; J: TRBJ2-1; V: TRBV11-2; DNA: TGTGCCAGCAGCCACATTATCGGGAGCGCTGAAGATGAGCAGTTCTTC; CDR3: CASSHIIGSAEDEQFF
size: .; length: 11; D: .; J: TRBJ2-7; V: TRBV20-1; DNA: TGCAGTGCACGATCGGCCTACGAGCAGTACTTC; CDR3: CSARSAYEQYF
size: few; length: 14; D: .; J: TRBJ1-1; V: TRBV5-4; DNA: TGTGCCAGCAGCGTCTTAGCTGTGAACACTGAAGCTTTCTTT; CDR3: CASSVLAVNTEAFF
size: few; length: 14; D: TRBD1; J: TRBJ2-7; V: TRBV7-3; DNA: TGTGCCAGCAGCTTGGGGACAGGGGCCTACGAGCAGTACTTC; CDR3: CASSLGTGAYEQYF
size: .; length: 15; D: TRBD1; J: TRBJ2-7; V: TRBV19; DNA: TGTGCCAGTAGTATCGGGTCGGGACAGCCCTACGAGCAGTACTTC; CDR3: CASSIGSGQPYEQYF